This T cell receptor (beta chain) is from a study of blood T cell repertoires in COVID-19. J gave up 3 bases and V 4 bases, and 4 bases lay outside the gene matches. CDR1 is KGHSH, CDR2 LQKENI, per germline. The CDR3 totals 15 residues. Authors' data handling: Quantification of nucleated cells was approximated via reference gene primer amplification. Profiling relied on immunoSEQ multiplex PCR, and the TCRdb table lists in-frame clones only, not all of them. Clonal size and the V and J genes are those of that table, whereas D and trimming came from the DNA. The sample has about 140,000 clones, 84% seen once; the top ten hold approximately 9%.

The sequencing sample was made of peripheral blood. The sequence was collected from a woman of 80 years or more in a cohort sampled during active or convalescent COVID-19. This chain joins TRBV18 and TRBJ2-3; 10 nucleotides align to TRBD1. The CDR3 DNA follows: TGTGCCAGCTCACGACAGGGGGCCGGTACAGATACGCAGTATTTT. It encodes CASSRQGAGTDTQYF.